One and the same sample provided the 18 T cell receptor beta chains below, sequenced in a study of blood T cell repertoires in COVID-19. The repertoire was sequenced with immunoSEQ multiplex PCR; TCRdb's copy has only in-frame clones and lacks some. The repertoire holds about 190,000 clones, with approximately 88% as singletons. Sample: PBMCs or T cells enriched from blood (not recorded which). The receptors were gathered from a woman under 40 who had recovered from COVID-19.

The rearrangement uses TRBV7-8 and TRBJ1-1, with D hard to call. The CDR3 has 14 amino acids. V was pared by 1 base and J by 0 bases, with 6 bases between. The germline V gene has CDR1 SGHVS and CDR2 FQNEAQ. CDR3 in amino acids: CASSLDRVNTEAFF. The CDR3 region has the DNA TGTGCCAGCAGCTTAGACCGGGTGAACACTGAAGCTTTCTTT.

The CDR3 DNA follows: TGCGCCAGCAGCTTGGGCATGGTAGCGGGTCCCGAGCAGTACTTC. This encodes CASSLGMVAGPEQYF. The chain couples TRBV5-1 to TRBJ2-7; TRBD2 agrees at 7 bases. Germline trimming cut 0 bases from V and 6 bases from J; bases unmatched to any gene: 9. Germline CDR1 is SGHRS and CDR2 is YFSETQ. The CDR3 spans 15 residues.

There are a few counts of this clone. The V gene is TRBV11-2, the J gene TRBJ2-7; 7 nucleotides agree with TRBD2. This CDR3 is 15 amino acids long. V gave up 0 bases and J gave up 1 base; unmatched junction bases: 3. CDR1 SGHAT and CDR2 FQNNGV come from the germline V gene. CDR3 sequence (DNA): TGTGCCAGCAGCTTAGAATGGGAGGGATCCTACGAGCAGTACTTC. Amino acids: CASSLEWEGSYEQYF.

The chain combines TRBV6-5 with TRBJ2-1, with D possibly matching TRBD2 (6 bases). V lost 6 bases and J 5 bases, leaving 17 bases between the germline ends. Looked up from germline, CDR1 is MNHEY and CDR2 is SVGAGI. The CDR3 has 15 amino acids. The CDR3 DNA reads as TGTGCCAGCAGCCGCTTGATAGGCGGGAACAATGAGCAGTTCTTC. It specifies CASSRLIGGNNEQFF.

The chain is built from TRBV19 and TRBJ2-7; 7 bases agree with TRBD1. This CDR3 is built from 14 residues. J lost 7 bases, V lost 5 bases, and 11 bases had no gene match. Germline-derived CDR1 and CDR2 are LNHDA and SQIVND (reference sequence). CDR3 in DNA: TGTGCCAGTAGTGCGTACAAGGGGGCGGGTGAGCAGTACTTC. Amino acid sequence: CASSAYKGAGEQYF.

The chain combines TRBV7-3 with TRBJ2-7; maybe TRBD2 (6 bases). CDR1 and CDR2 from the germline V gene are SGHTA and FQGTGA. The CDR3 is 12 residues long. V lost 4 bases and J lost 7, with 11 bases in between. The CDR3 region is CASSSPGVEQYF. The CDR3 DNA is TGTGCCAGCAGCTCCCCGGGGGTGGAGCAGTACTTC.

The CDR3 here is CASSAGGRLNEKLFF. The CDR3 nucleotides read TGTGCCAGCAGTGCGGGGGGGCGACTTAACGAAAAACTGTTTTTT. The chain combines TRBV2 with TRBJ1-4, with D tentatively TRBD1 (6 bases). The CDR3 runs 15 residues. CDR1 SNHLY and CDR2 FYNNEI come from the germline V gene. The V gene lost 4 bases and the J gene lost 8 bases, with 17 bases spanning the gap.

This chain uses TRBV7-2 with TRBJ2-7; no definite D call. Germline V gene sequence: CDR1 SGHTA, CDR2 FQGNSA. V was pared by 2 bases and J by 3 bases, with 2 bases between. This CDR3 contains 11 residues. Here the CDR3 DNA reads TGTGCCAGCAGCTTATACTACGAGCAGTACGTC. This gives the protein CASSLYYEQYV.

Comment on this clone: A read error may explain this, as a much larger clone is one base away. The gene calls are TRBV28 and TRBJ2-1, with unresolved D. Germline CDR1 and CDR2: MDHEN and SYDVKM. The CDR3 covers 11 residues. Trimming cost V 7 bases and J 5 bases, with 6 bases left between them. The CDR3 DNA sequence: TGTGCCAGCACCTTCGACAATGAGCAGTTCTTC. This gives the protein CASTFDNEQFF. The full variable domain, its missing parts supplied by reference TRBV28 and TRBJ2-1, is DVKVTQSSRYLVKRTGEKVFLECVQDMDHENMFWYRQDPGLGLRLIYFSYDVKMKEKGDIPEGYSVSREKKERFSLILESASTNQTSMYLCASTFDNEQFFGPGTRLTVL.

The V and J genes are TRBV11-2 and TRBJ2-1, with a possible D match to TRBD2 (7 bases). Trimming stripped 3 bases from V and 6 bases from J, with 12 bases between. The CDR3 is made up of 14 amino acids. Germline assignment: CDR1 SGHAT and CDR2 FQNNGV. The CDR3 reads CASSLGGLPNEQFF. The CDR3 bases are TGTGCCAGCAGCTTGGGGGGGCTCCCCAATGAGCAGTTCTTC. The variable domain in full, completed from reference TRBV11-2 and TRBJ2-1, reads EAGVAQSPRYKIIEKRQSVAFWCNPISGHATLYWYQQILGQGPKLLIQFQNNGVVDDSQLPKDRFSAERLKGVDSTLKIQPAKLEDSAVYLCASSLGGLPNEQFFGPGTRLTVL.

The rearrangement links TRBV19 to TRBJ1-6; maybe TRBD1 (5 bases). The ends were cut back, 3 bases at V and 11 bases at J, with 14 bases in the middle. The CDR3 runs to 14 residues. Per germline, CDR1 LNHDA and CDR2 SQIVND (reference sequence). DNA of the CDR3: TGTGCCAGTAGTATGAAACGCCAGGGTCCACCCCTCCACTTT. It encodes CASSMKRQGPPLHF. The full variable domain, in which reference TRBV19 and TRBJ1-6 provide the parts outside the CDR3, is DGGITQSPKYLFRKEGQNVTLSCEQNLNHDAMYWYRQDPGQGLRLIYYSQIVNDFQKGDIAEGYSVSREKKESFPLTVTSAQKNPTAFYLCASSMKRQGPPLHFGNGTRLTVT.

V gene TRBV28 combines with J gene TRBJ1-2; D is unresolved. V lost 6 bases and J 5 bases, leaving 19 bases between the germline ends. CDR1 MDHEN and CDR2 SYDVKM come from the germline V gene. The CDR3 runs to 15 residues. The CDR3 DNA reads TGTGCCAGCAGAGTTGACTCCCTCGGAGGGTATGGCTACACCTTC. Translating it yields CASRVDSLGGYGYTF.

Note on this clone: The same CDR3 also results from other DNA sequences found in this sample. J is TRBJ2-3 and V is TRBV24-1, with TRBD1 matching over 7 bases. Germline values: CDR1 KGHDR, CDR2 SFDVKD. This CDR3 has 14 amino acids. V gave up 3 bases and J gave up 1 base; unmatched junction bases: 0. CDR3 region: CATSDTGGTDTQYF. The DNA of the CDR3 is TGTGCCACCAGTGATACAGGGGGCACAGATACGCAGTATTTT.

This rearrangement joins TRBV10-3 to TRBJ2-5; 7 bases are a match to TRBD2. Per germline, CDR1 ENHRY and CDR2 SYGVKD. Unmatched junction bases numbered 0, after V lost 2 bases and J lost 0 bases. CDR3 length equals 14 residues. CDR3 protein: CAISEGLDQETQYF. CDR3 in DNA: TGTGCCATCAGTGAGGGACTAGACCAAGAGACCCAGTACTTC.

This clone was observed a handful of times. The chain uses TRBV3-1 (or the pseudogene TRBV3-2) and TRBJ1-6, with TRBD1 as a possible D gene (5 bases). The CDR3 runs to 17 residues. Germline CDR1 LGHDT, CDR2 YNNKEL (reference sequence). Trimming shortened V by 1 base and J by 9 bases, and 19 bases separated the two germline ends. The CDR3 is CASSQALGGTVTSPLHF. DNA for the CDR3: TGTGCCAGCAGCCAAGCCCTGGGGGGGACCGTTACTTCACCCCTCCACTTT.

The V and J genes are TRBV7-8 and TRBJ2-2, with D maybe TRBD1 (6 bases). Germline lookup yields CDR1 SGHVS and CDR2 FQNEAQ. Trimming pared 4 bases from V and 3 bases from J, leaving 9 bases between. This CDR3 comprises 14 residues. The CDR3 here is CASSSYRDTGELFF. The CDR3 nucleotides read TGTGCCAGCAGCTCTTACAGGGACACCGGGGAGCTGTTTTTT. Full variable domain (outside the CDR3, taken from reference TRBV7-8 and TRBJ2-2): GAGVSQSPRYKVAKRGQDVALRCDPISGHVSLFWYQQALGQGPEFLTYFQNEAQLDKSGLPSDRFFAERPEGSVSTLKIQRTQQEDSAVYLCASSSYRDTGELFFGEGSRLTVL.

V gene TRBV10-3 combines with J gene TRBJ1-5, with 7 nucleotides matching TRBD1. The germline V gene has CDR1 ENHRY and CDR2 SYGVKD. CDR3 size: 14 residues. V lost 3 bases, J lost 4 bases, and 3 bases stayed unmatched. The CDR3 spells CAISEGQENQPQHF. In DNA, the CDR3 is TGTGCCATCAGTGAAGGACAGGAAAATCAGCCCCAGCATTTT.

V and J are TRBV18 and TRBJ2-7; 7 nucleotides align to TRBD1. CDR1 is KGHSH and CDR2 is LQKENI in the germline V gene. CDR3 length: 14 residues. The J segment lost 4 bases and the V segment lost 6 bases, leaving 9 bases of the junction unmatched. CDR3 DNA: TGTGCCAGCTCCCCCGTGTGGGACAGATACGAGCAGTACTTC. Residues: CASSPVWDRYEQYF.